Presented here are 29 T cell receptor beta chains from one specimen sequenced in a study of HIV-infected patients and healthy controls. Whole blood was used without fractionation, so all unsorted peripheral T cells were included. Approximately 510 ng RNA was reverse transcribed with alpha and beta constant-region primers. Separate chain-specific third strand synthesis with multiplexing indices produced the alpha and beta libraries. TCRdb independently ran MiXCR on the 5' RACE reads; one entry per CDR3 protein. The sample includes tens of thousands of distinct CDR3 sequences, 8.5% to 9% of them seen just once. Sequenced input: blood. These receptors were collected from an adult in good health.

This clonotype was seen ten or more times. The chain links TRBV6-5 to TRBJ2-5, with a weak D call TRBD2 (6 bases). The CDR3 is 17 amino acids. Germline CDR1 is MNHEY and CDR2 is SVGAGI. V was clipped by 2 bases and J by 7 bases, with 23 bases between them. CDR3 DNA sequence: TGTGCCAGCAGTTACGCCTACTCTCCCTTCGGGGGTGGGACCCAGTACTTC. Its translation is CASSYAYSPFGGGTQYF.

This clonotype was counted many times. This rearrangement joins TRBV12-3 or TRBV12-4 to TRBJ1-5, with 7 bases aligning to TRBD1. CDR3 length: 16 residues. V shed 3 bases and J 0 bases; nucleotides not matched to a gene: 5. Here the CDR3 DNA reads TGTGCCAGCAGTTTGGGACAGAGTTATAGCAATCAGCCCCAGCATTTT. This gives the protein CASSLGQSYSNQPQHF.

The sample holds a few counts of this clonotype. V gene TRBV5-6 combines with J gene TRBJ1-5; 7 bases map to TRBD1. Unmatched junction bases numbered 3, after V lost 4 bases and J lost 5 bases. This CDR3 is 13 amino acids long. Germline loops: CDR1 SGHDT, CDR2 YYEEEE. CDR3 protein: CASSADRDQPQHF. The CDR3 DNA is TGTGCCAGCAGCGCAGACAGGGATCAGCCCCAGCATTTT.

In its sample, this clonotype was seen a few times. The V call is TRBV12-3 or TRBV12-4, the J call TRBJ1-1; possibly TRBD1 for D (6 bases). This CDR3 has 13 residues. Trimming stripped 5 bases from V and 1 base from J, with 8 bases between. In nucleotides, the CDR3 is TGTGCCAGCAGTACGACAGGGAACACTGAAGCTTTCTTT. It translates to CASSTTGNTEAFF.

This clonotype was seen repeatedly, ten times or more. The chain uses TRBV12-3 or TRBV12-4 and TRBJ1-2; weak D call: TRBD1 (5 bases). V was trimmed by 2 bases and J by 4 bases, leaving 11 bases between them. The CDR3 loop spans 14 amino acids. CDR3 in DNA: TGTGCCAGCAGTTTACGCGGGGCCCCCTATGGCTACACCTTC. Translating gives CASSLRGAPYGYTF.

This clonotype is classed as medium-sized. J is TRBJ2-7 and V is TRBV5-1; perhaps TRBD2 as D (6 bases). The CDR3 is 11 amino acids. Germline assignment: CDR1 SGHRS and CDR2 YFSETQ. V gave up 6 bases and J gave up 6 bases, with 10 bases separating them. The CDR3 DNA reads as TGCGCCAGCAAGGAGGGTGCCGAGCAGTACTTC. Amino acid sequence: CASKEGAEQYF.

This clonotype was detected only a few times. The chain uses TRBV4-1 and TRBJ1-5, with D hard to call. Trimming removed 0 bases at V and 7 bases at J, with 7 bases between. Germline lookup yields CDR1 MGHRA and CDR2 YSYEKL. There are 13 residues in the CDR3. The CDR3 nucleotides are TGCGCCAGCAGCCAAGATCTCTACCAGCCCCAGCATTTT. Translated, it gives CASSQDLYQPQHF.

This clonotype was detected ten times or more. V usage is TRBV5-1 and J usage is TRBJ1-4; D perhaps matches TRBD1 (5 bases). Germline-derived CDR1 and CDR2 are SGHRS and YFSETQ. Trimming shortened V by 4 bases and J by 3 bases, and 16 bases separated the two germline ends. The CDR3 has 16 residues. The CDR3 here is CASSRGDSASNEKLFF. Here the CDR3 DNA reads TGCGCCAGCAGCAGAGGCGACAGCGCCTCTAATGAAAAACTGTTTTTT.

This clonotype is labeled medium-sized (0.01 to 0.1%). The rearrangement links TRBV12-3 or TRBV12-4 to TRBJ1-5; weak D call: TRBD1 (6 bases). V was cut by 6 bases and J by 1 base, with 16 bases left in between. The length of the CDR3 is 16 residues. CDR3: CASSEVTGLSNQPQHF. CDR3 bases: TGTGCCAGCAGCGAGGTCACAGGGTTGAGCAATCAGCCCCAGCATTTT.

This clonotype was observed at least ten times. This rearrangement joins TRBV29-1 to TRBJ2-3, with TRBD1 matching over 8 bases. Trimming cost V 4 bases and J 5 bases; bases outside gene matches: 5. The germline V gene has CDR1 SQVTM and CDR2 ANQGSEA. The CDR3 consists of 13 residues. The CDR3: CSVVQGAKDTQYF. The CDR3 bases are TGCAGCGTTGTGCAGGGGGCGAAAGATACGCAGTATTTT.

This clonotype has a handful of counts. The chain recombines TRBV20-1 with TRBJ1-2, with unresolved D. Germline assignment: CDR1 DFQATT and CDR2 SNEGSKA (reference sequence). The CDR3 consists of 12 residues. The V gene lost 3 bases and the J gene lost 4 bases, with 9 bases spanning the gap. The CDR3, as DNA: TGCAGTGCTAGTCAACGGGCCTATGGCTACACCTTC. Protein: CSASQRAYGYTF.

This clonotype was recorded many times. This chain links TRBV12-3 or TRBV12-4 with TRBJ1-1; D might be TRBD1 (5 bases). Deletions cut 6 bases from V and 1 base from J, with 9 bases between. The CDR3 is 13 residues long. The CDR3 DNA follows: TGTGCCAGCAGAGGGGACCCGAACACTGAAGCTTTCTTT. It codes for CASRGDPNTEAFF.

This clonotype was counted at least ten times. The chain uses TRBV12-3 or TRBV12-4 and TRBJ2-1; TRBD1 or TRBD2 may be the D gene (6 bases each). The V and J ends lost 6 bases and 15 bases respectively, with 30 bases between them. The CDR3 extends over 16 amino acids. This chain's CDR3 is CASRRGARPGLLQLFF. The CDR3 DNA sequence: TGTGCCAGCAGAAGGGGGGCTAGGCCAGGCCTCTTGCAACTGTTCTTC.

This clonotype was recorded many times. The CDR3 region is CSVYATGEHNEQFF. As DNA, the CDR3 is TGCAGCGTTTACGCGACAGGGGAACACAATGAGCAGTTCTTC. The chain uses TRBV29-1 and TRBJ2-1, with TRBD1 matching over 8 bases. The CDR3 is made up of 14 amino acids. J gave up 5 bases and V 5 bases, and 8 bases lay outside the gene matches. Germline V gene data show CDR1 as SQVTM and CDR2 as ANQGSEA.

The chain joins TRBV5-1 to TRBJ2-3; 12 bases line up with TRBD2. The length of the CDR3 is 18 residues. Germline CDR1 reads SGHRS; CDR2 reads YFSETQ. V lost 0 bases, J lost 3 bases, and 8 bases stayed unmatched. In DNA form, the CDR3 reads TGCGCCAGCAGCTTGGTACCGACTAGCGGGGGATTGACAGATACGCAGTATTTT. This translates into CASSLVPTSGGLTDTQYF.

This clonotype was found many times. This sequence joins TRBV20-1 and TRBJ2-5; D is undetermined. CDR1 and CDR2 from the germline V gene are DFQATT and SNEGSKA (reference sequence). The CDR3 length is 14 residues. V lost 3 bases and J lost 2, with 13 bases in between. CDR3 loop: CSASTDGEQETQYF. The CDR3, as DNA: TGCAGTGCTAGTACAGATGGGGAACAAGAGACCCAGTACTTC.

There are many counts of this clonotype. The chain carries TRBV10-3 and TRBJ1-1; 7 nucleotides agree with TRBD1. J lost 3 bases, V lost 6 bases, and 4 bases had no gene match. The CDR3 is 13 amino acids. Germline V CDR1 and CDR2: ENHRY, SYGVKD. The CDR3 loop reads CAIRRQGDTEAFF. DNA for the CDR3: TGTGCCATCAGGAGACAGGGAGACACTGAAGCTTTCTTT.

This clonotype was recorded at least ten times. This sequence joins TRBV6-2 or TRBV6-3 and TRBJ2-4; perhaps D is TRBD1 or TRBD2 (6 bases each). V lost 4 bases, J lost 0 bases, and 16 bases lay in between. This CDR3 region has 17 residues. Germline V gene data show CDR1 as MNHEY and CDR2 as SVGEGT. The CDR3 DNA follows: TGTGCCAGCAGTTCCCCGGGGGCCCTTCTAGCCAAAAACATTCAGTACTTC. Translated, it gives CASSSPGALLAKNIQYF.

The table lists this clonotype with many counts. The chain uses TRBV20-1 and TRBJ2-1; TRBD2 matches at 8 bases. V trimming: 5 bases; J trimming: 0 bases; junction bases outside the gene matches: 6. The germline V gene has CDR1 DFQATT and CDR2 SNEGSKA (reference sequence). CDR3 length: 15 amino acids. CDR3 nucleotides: TGCAGTGCTCGGGAGGGCGTGAGCTCCTACAATGAGCAGTTCTTC. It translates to CSAREGVSSYNEQFF.

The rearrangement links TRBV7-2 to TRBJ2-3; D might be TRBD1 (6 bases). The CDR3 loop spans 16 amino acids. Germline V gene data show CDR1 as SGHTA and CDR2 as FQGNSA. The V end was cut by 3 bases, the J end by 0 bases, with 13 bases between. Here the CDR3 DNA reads TGTGCCAGCAGCTTGGCCGGCCAGGGGAGCACAGATACGCAGTATTTT. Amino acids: CASSLAGQGSTDTQYF.

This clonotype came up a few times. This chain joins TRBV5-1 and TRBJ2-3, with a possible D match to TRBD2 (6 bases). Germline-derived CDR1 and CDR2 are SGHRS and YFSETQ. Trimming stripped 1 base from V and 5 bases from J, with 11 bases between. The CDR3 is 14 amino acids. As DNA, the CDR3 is TGCGCCAGCAGCTTGACTAGCACCCGAGATACGCAGTATTTT. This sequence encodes CASSLTSTRDTQYF. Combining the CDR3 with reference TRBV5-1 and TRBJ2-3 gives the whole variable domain KAGVTQTPRYLIKTRGQQVTLSCSPISGHRSVSWYQQTPGQGLQFLFEYFSETQRNKGNFPGRFSGRQFSNSRSEMNVSTLELGDSALYLCASSLTSTRDTQYFGPGTRLTVL.

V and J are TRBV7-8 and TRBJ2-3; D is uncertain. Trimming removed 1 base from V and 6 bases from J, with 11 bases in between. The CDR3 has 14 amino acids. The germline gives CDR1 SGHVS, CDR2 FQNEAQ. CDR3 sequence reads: CASSLDAPRDTQYF. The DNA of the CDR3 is TGTGCCAGCAGCTTAGATGCCCCCAGGGATACGCAGTATTTT.

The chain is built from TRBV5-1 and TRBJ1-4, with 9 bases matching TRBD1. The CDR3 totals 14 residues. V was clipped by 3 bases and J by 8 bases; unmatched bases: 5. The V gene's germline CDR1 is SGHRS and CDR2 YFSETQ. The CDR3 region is CASSYRTGDEKLFF. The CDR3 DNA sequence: TGCGCCAGCAGCTATCGGACAGGGGACGAAAAACTGTTTTTT.

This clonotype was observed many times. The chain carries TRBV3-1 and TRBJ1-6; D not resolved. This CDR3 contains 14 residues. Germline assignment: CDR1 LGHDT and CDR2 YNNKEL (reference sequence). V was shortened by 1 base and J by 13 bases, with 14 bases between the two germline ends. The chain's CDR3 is CASSQGQRRNPLHF. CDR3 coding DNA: TGTGCCAGCAGCCAAGGCCAGCGGCGGAACCCCCTCCACTTT.

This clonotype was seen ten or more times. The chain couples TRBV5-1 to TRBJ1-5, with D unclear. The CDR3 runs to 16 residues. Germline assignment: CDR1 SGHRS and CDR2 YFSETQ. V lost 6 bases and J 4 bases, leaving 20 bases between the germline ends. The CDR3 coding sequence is TGCGCCAGCACCCCAATCTCTCCCAGAACGAATCAGCCCCAGCATTTT. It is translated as CASTPISPRTNQPQHF. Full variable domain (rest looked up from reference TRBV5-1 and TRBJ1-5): KAGVTQTPRYLIKTRGQQVTLSCSPISGHRSVSWYQQTPGQGLQFLFEYFSETQRNKGNFPGRFSGRQFSNSRSEMNVSTLELGDSALYLCASTPISPRTNQPQHFGDGTRLSIL.

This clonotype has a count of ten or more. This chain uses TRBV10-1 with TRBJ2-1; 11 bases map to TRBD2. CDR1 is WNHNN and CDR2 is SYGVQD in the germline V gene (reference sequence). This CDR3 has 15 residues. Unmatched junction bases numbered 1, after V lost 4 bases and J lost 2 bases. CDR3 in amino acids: CASSVSGGAYNEQFF. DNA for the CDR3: TGCGCCAGCAGTGTTAGCGGGGGGGCCTACAATGAGCAGTTCTTC.

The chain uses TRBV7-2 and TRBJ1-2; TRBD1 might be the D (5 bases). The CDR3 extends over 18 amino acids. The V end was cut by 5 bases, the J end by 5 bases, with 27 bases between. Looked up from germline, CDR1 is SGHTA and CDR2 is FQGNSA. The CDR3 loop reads CASSITPGQGGGPYGYTF. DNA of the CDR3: TGTGCCAGCAGCATAACCCCGGGCCAGGGTGGAGGACCATATGGCTACACCTTC.

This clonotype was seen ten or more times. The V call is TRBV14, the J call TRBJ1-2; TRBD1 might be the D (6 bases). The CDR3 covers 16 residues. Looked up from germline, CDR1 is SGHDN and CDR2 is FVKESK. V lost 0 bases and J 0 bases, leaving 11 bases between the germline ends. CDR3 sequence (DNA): TGTGCCAGCAGCCAAGACCCAGGGGAACCTAACTATGGCTACACCTTC. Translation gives CASSQDPGEPNYGYTF. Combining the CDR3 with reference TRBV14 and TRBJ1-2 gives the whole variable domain EAGVTQFPSHSVIEKGQTVTLRCDPISGHDNLYWYRRVMGKEIKFLLHFVKESKQDESGMPNNRFLAERTGGTYSTLKVQPAELEDSGVYFCASSQDPGEPNYGYTFGSGTRLTVV.

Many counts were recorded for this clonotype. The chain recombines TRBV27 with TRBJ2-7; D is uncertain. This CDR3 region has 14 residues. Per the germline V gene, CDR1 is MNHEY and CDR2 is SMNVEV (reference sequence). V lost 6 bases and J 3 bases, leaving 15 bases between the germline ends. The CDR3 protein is CASRLKPFLYEQYF. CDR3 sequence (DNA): TGTGCCAGCAGACTCAAGCCCTTCCTCTACGAGCAGTACTTC.